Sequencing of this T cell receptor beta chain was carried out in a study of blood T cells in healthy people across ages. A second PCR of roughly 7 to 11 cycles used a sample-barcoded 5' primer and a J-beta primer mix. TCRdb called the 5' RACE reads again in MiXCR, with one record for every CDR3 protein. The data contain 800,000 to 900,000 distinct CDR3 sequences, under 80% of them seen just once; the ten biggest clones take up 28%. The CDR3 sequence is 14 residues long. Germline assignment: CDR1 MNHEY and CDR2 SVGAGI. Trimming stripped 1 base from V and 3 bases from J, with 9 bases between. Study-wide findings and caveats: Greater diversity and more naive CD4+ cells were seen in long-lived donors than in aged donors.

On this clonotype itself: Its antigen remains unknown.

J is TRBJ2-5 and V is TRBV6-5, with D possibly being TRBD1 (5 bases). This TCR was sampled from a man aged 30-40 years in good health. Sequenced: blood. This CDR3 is CASSYFDRKETQYF. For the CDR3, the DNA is TGTGCCAGCAGTTACTTCGACAGAAAAGAGACCCAGTACTTC.